This T cell receptor beta chain was recovered during a study of identical twins. This clonotype was picked up many times. Its specificity is not known. TCRdb recomputed calls from the 5' RACE reads with MiXCR, one row per CDR3 protein. The table lists approximately 690,000 distinct CDR3 sequences, around 5.7% of them singletons. Study observations and caveats: The study reached conclusions through statistical analysis that was cross-sectional, not following the same donors.

Germline V gene sequence: CDR1 SGHAT, CDR2 FQNNGV. Germline trimming cut 6 bases from V and 4 bases from J; bases unmatched to any gene: 8. This CDR3 is built from 15 residues. Source material: naive T cells sorted from blood. The rearrangement uses TRBV11-2 and TRBJ2-3; 9 bases are a match to TRBD2. The source is a man aged 18-30 years in good health. As DNA, the CDR3 is TGTGCCAGCAGTCCTCCGGGACTAGCTCCAGATACGCAGTATTTT. It translates to CASSPPGLAPDTQYF.